The clone carrying this T cell receptor (beta chain) showed up just once. Through a sample-barcoded 5' primer and a J-beta primer mix, a second PCR was run for roughly 7 to 11 cycles. TCRdb fed the 5' RACE reads into MiXCR, producing one record per CDR3 protein. Counted here are 580,000 or so distinct CDR3 sequences, roughly 48% occurring once; the ten biggest clones make up about 26%. Germline V gene sequence: CDR1 MNHEY, CDR2 SMNVEV (reference sequence). This CDR3 is built from 19 residues. This sample stems from a study of blood T cells in healthy people across ages. This chain connects TRBV27 to TRBJ2-5, with 9 bases lining up with TRBD2. The DNA end is a closer match to TRBJ2-7, so the J assignment may be wrong. The specimen was blood. The origin of this receptor is a man older than 75 in good health. CDR3 region: CASSFRPRVAGASGNEQYF. The CDR3 nucleotides are TGTGCCAGCTCCTTTAGGCCTAGGGTAGCGGGGGCCTCGGGGAACGAGCAGTACTTC.